This TCR beta chain was documented in a study of T cell repertoires in cytomegalovirus infection (dated 2019 in TCRdb). Regarding the study in general: Donor HLA type was relevant to the analysis, as public TCR beta signatures indicated carriage of CMV infection together with the matching HLA type.

About this clonotype: Its antigen remains undetermined. No base quality information exists; no much larger clone differs at one position.

CDR1 and CDR2 are read off the germline V gene (reference sequence) as DFQATT and SNEGSKA. Counted from cysteine to phenylalanine, this CDR3 has 20 amino acids. Solely the CDR3 DNA is kept, with 60 bases framed from the first base. The V end gives up 0 bases and the J end 9 bases, leaving 18 bases in the junction not matched to a gene. What the study reported, not specific to this receptor: The ex vivo response was dominated by HLA-C-restricted CMV-specific TCR beta clonotypes, and the single most frequent clonotype in two of eight donors was supplied by these HLA-C-restricted clonotypes. In both this cohort and an independent approximately 350-donor cohort, the cumulative frequency of public TCR beta family members distinguished carriers of CMV infection plus the relevant HLA type.

Instrument on record: Illumina HiSeq 1500. The raw public data were reprocessed by TCRdb itself: fastp quality trimming at Q25, MiXCR clonotype calling, in-frame beta chains only. Every distinct CDR3 protein forms one entry, paired with its most common genes and DNA. The sample profile shows 150,000 to 200,000 distinct CDR3 sequences; approximately 30% of them were found once. The ten largest make up approximately 30% of the sample. The rearranged chain carries TRBV20-1 and TRBJ1-6, with TRBD1 matching 12 junction bases. Sequenced: PBMCs. The TCR comes from a human donor in good health (CMV status not recorded). Some clones in this sample may be carry-over from other donors' samples. The CDR3 is CSARDFFSPGQGARGSPLHF. The sequenced DNA: TGCAGTGCTAGAGATTTCTTCAGTCCGGGACAGGGGGCAAGGGGTTCACCCCTCCACTTT.